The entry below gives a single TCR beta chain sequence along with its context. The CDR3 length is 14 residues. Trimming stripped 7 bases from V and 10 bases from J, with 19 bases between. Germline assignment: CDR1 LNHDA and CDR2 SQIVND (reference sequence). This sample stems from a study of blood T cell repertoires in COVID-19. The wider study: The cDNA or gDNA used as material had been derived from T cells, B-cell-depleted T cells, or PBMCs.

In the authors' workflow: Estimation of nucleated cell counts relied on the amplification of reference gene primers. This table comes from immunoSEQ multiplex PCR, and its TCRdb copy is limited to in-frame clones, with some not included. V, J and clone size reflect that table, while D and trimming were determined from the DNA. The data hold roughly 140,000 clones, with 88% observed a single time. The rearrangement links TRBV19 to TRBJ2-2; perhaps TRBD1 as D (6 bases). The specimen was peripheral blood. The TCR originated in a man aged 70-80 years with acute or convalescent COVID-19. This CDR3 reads CASTLARGHQELFF. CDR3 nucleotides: TGTGCCAGTACCCTAGCCAGGGGACACCAGGAGCTGTTTTTT.